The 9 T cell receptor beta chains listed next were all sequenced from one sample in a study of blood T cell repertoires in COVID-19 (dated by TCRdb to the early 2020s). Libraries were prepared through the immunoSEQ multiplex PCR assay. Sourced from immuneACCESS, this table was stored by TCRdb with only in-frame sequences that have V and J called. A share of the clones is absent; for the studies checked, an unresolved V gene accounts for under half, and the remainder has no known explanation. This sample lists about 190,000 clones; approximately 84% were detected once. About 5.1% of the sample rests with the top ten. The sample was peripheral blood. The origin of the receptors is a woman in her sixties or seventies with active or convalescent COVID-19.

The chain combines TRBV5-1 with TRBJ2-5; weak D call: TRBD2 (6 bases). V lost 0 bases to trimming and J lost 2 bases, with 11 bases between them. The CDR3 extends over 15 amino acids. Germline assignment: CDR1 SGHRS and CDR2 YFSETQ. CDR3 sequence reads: CASSLGGGVQETQYF. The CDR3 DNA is TGCGCCAGCAGCTTGGGTGGAGGGGTTCAAGAGACCCAGTACTTC.

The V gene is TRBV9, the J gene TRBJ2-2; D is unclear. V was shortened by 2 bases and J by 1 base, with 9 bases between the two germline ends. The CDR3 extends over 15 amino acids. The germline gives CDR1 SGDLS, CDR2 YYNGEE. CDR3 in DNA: TGTGCCAGCAGCGTCGGTTGGAGGAACACCGGGGAGCTGTTTTTT. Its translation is CASSVGWRNTGELFF.

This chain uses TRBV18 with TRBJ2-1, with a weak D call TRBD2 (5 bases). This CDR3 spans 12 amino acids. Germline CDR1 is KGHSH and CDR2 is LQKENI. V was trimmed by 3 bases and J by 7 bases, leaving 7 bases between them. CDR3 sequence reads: CASSPEANEQFF. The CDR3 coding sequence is TGTGCCAGCTCACCGGAGGCAAATGAGCAGTTCTTC.

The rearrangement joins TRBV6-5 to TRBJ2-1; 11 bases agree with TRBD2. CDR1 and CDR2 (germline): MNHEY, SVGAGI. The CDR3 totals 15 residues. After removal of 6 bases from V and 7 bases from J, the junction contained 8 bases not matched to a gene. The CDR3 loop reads CASSPPSGRRNEQFF. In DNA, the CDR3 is TGTGCCAGCAGCCCACCTAGCGGGAGGCGGAATGAGCAGTTCTTC.

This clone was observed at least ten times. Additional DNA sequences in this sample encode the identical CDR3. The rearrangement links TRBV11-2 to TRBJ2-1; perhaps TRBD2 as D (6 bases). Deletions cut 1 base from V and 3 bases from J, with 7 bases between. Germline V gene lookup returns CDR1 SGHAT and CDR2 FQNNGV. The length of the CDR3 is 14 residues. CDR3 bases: TGTGCCAGCAGCTTAGCGGGAGACTACAATGAGCAGTTCTTC. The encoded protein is CASSLAGDYNEQFF.

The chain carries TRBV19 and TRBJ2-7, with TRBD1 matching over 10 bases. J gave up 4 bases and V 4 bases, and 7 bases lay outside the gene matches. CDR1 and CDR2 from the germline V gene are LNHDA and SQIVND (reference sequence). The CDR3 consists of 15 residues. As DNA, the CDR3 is TGTGCCAGTAGTACCGCCGGACAGGGGGGGTACGAGCAGTACTTC. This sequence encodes CASSTAGQGGYEQYF.

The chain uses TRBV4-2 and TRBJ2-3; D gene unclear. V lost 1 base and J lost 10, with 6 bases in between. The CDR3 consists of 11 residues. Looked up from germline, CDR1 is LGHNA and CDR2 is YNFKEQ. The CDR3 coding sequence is TGTGCCAGCAGCCAAGGTGGGCCGCAGTATTTT. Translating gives CASSQGGPQYF.

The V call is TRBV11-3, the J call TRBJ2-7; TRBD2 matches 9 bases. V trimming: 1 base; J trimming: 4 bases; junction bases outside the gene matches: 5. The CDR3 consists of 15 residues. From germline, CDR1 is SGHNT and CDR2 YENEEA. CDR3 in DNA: TGTGCCAGCAGCTTAGTACTAGCGGGTAGGTACGAGCAGTACTTC. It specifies CASSLVLAGRYEQYF.

The CDR3: CASSLVAGGSTDTQYF. DNA of the CDR3: TGTGCCAGCAGCTTAGTAGCGGGAGGAAGCACAGATACGCAGTATTTT. The chain uses TRBV11-3 and TRBJ2-3; TRBD2 matches at 10 bases. This CDR3 comprises 16 residues. Unmatched junction bases numbered 1, after V lost 1 base and J lost 0 bases. Per the germline V gene, CDR1 is SGHNT and CDR2 is YENEEA.